Listed here are 23 T cell receptor beta chains from one sample, sequenced in a study of shared clonotypes between healthy human individuals (dated by TCRdb to 2019 to 2021). The protocol used for the library was the immunoSEQ multiplex PCR assay. In its TCRdb copy, this immuneACCESS table keeps in-frame sequences only and misses some clones. Where compared with another copy, unresolved V genes explain less than half of these, and the others have no known cause. Recorded for this sample are under 2,500,000 clones; more than 90% of them occurred a single time. The ten largest clones add up to over 0.1% of the sample. The sequenced sample consisted of naive CD4+ T cells sorted from blood. The sample's cell subset or site label is to be understood as: CD45RA+ positively selected. These receptors were taken from a man younger than 35 in good health.

The chain uses TRBV7-9 and TRBJ1-2; D might be TRBD1 (5 bases). The CDR3 loop spans 13 amino acids. Trimming stripped 3 bases from V and 5 bases from J, with 10 bases between. Germline lookup yields CDR1 SEHNR and CDR2 FQNEAQ (reference sequence). CDR3 protein: CASSLWGSYGYTF. CDR3 bases: TGTGCCAGCAGCTTGTGGGGCAGTTATGGCTACACCTTC.

The CDR3 protein is CASSLEGVLTEAFF. For the CDR3, the DNA is TGTGCCAGCAGCTTGGAAGGTGTGTTGACTGAAGCTTTCTTT. The chain carries TRBV5-4 and TRBJ1-1; D gene unclear. Trimming shortened V by 0 bases and J by 5 bases, and 11 bases separated the two germline ends. The CDR3 consists of 14 residues. In germline, CDR1 is SGHNT, CDR2 YYREEE (reference sequence).

The chain combines TRBV2 with TRBJ2-5; weak D call: TRBD2 (5 bases). The CDR3 contains 13 residues. CDR1 is SNHLY and CDR2 is FYNNEI in the germline V gene. V was cut by 5 bases and J by 0 bases, with 7 bases left in between. DNA of the CDR3: TGTGCCAGCAGTACGGGGTACCAAGAGACCCAGTACTTC. Encoded protein: CASSTGYQETQYF.

The chain combines TRBV19 with TRBJ1-5; 9 nucleotides line up with TRBD1. Germline CDR1 and CDR2: LNHDA and SQIVND (reference sequence). CDR3 length: 15 amino acids. The trim removed 4 bases at V and 4 bases at J, leaving 5 bases unmatched. The CDR3 coding sequence is TGTGCCAGTAGTAGGGAGGGACAGGGAAATCAGCCCCAGCATTTT. Its translation is CASSREGQGNQPQHF.

V gene TRBV4-1 combines with J gene TRBJ2-7, with D perhaps matching TRBD2 (6 bases). CDR1 and CDR2 from the germline V gene are MGHRA and YSYEKL. V lost 1 base, J lost 6 bases, and 19 bases lay in between. The CDR3 runs 16 residues. The CDR3 bases are TGCGCCAGCAGCCAAGTCGGGATCTCGGCCGGGGGCGAGCAGTACTTC. Translation gives CASSQVGISAGGEQYF.

The chain employs TRBV9 and TRBJ1-3; D unresolved. Germline assignment: CDR1 SGDLS and CDR2 YYNGEE. V was trimmed by 0 bases and J by 0 bases, leaving 13 bases between them. There are 17 residues in the CDR3. This chain's CDR3 is CASSVEEQKDSGNTIYF. The CDR3 DNA is TGTGCCAGCAGCGTAGAAGAACAGAAAGACTCTGGAAACACCATATATTTT.

Worth noting for this clone: The sample contains more than one DNA sequence encoding this CDR3. CDR3 amino acids: CASSSINQPQHF. Here the CDR3 DNA reads TGTGCCAGCAGTTCGATCAATCAGCCCCAGCATTTT. This sequence joins TRBV27 and TRBJ1-5; D is unresolved. V lost 4 bases to trimming and J lost 3 bases, with 4 bases between them. This CDR3 region has 12 residues. Germline V gene sequence: CDR1 MNHEY, CDR2 SMNVEV (reference sequence).

This chain uses TRBV27 with TRBJ2-3; 7 nucleotides line up with TRBD2. Germline CDR1 and CDR2: MNHEY and SMNVEV (reference sequence). The CDR3 consists of 16 residues. V trimming: 4 bases; J trimming: 4 bases; junction bases outside the gene matches: 11. This CDR3 is CASSSWGGRGADTQYF. The CDR3 DNA sequence: TGTGCCAGCAGTTCATGGGGCGGGAGAGGGGCAGATACGCAGTATTTT.

The gene calls are TRBV29-1 and TRBJ2-5, with D possibly being TRBD1 (5 bases). CDR1 is SQVTM, CDR2 ANQGSEA, per germline. This CDR3 region has 16 residues. V gave up 4 bases and J gave up 0 bases, with 18 bases separating them. Written as DNA, the CDR3 is TGCAGCGTTGGAATAGGTAGGGGTTGGTACCAAGAGACCCAGTACTTC. Translation: CSVGIGRGWYQETQYF. The full variable domain, with the rest looked up from reference TRBV29-1 and TRBJ2-5, is SAVISQKPSRDICQRGTSLTIQCQVDSQVTMMFWYRQQPGQSLTLIATANQGSEATYESGFVIDKFPISRPNLTFSTLTVSNMSPEDSSIYLCSVGIGRGWYQETQYFGPGTRLLVL.

About this clone itself: Other DNA sequences within the sample encode an identical CDR3. The chain joins TRBV4-1 to TRBJ2-1, with D unclear. The CDR3 has 15 amino acids. Trimming removed 0 bases at V and 4 bases at J, with 10 bases between. CDR1 is MGHRA, CDR2 YSYEKL, per germline. The DNA of the CDR3 is TGCGCCAGCAGCCAAGATGGGCAGTCTTACAATGAGCAGTTCTTC. This gives the protein CASSQDGQSYNEQFF.

The chain carries TRBV5-4 and TRBJ2-5; the D gene is possibly TRBD1 (6 bases). Per the germline V gene, CDR1 is SGHNT and CDR2 is YYREEE (reference sequence). This CDR3 contains 14 residues. V was cut by 5 bases and J by 3 bases, with 14 bases left in between. CDR3 sequence reads: CASRETGPKETQYF. The CDR3, as DNA: TGTGCCAGCAGAGAGACAGGCCCAAAAGAGACCCAGTACTTC.

This clone showed up just once. The chain links TRBV10-2 to TRBJ1-2, with 10 positions matching TRBD1. V lost 7 bases, J lost 5 bases, and 7 bases stayed unmatched. Germline CDR1 WSHSY, CDR2 SAAADI. The CDR3 loop spans 14 amino acids. CDR3 in amino acids: CASTSTGQGYGYTF. The CDR3 DNA reads TGCGCCAGCACCTCAACGGGACAGGGGTATGGCTACACCTTC.

The chain has TRBV6-1 and TRBJ1-2, with TRBD1 matching 7 bases. The length of the CDR3 is 14 residues. Trimming cost V 1 base and J 5 bases; bases outside gene matches: 4. CDR1 and CDR2 (germline): MNHNS, SASEGT. In DNA form, the CDR3 reads TGTGCCAGCAGTGAAGAAGACAGGGATTATGGCTACACCTTC. Translating gives CASSEEDRDYGYTF.

The V gene is TRBV7-9, the J gene TRBJ1-1; 8 nucleotides agree with TRBD1. The trim removed 5 bases at V and 5 bases at J, leaving 10 bases unmatched. The CDR3 consists of 15 residues. Germline V lookup: CDR1 SEHNR, CDR2 FQNEAQ (reference sequence). CDR3 sequence (DNA): TGTGCCAGCAGCCAAGGACAGGGACCGAGGACTGAAGCTTTCTTT. It specifies CASSQGQGPRTEAFF.

J is TRBJ1-5 and V is TRBV28; 8 bases fit TRBD1. This CDR3 region has 16 residues. Germline assignment: CDR1 MDHEN and CDR2 SYDVKM. J gave up 0 bases and V 4 bases, and 5 bases lay outside the gene matches. The DNA for the CDR3 is TGTGCCAGCAGTTCGGGACAGGCCAATAGCAATCAGCCCCAGCATTTT. It yields the protein CASSSGQANSNQPQHF.

This rearrangement joins TRBV18 to TRBJ2-2; D call uncertain. V gave up 3 bases and J gave up 7 bases, with 15 bases separating them. The CDR3 consists of 15 residues. Germline CDR1 and CDR2: KGHSH and LQKENI. The CDR3 nucleotides read TGTGCCAGCTCACCTCCGACGGTGGCCCACGGGGAGCTGTTTTTT. It is translated as CASSPPTVAHGELFF.

V is TRBV5-1 and J is TRBJ2-5, with D possibly matching TRBD1 (6 bases). Trimming took off 6 bases at V and 5 bases at J, with 8 bases between the two ends. The germline V gene has CDR1 SGHRS and CDR2 YFSETQ. The CDR3 is made up of 11 amino acids. CDR3 coding DNA: TGCGCCAGCACCCAGGGGGAGACCCAGTACTTC. Its translation: CASTQGETQYF.

The CDR3 region is CASSEAGPSGQPQHF. The CDR3 region has the DNA TGTGCCAGCAGTGAAGCGGGACCCTCAGGTCAGCCCCAGCATTTT. This chain connects TRBV6-1 to TRBJ1-5; the D gene is possibly TRBD1 (5 bases). Deletions cut 0 bases from V and 6 bases from J, with 12 bases between. Germline V lookup: CDR1 MNHNS, CDR2 SASEGT. The CDR3 runs to 15 residues.

The V call is TRBV14, the J call TRBJ2-7, with TRBD1 matching over 10 bases. The CDR3 length is 15 residues. Germline V gene sequence: CDR1 SGHDN, CDR2 FVKESK. Unmatched junction bases numbered 4, after V lost 3 bases and J lost 2 bases. Here the CDR3 reads CASSHLGQGAYEQYF. CDR3 nucleotides: TGTGCCAGCAGCCACCTTGGACAGGGGGCCTACGAGCAGTACTTC.

The V and J genes are TRBV27 and TRBJ2-1, with 12 nucleotides matching TRBD2. Per the germline V gene, CDR1 is MNHEY and CDR2 is SMNVEV (reference sequence). V lost 1 base and J lost 3; bases outside the gene matches: 7. CDR3 length: 18 residues. The CDR3 DNA reads as TGTGCCAGCAGTTTATGGCTAGCGGGGGGGGTTTTCTACAATGAGCAGTTCTTC. Its protein is CASSLWLAGGVFYNEQFF.

This rearrangement joins TRBV13 to TRBJ2-7; 9 bases align to TRBD2. The CDR3 length is 14 residues. From germline, CDR1 is PRHDT and CDR2 FYEKMQ (reference sequence). V lost 6 bases to trimming and J lost 1 base; unmatched junction nucleotides: 4. CDR3 DNA: TGTGCCAGCAGGAAGGGACTAGCTTCCTACGAGCAGTACTTC. This translates into CASRKGLASYEQYF. Based on the CDR3 plus reference TRBV13 and TRBJ2-7, the full variable domain is AAGVIQSPRHLIKEKRETATLKCYPIPRHDTVYWYQQGPGQDPQFLISFYEKMQSDKGSIPDRFSAQQFSDYHSELNMSSLELGDSALYFCASRKGLASYEQYFGPGTRLTVT.

The chain links TRBV28 to TRBJ1-2; D call uncertain. Trimming took 2 bases from V and 5 from J, leaving 15 bases between them. The germline V gene has CDR1 MDHEN and CDR2 SYDVKM. This CDR3 comprises 15 residues. CDR3 DNA: TGTGCCAGCAGTTTAACGGCGACGGGGTTGTATGGCTACACCTTC. Translated, it gives CASSLTATGLYGYTF.

This chain connects TRBV13 to TRBJ2-2, with TRBD2 matching over 14 bases. The germline V gene has CDR1 PRHDT and CDR2 FYEKMQ (reference sequence). The length of the CDR3 is 21 residues. V gave up 1 base and J gave up 3 bases; unmatched junction bases: 13. The CDR3 region has the DNA TGTGCCAGCAGCTTAGTGCTGGCTAAGCGACTAGCGGGAGGGGACACCGGGGAGCTGTTTTTT. Protein: CASSLVLAKRLAGGDTGELFF. The full variable domain, rest sourced from reference TRBV13 and TRBJ2-2, is AAGVIQSPRHLIKEKRETATLKCYPIPRHDTVYWYQQGPGQDPQFLISFYEKMQSDKGSIPDRFSAQQFSDYHSELNMSSLELGDSALYFCASSLVLAKRLAGGDTGELFFGEGSRLTVL.